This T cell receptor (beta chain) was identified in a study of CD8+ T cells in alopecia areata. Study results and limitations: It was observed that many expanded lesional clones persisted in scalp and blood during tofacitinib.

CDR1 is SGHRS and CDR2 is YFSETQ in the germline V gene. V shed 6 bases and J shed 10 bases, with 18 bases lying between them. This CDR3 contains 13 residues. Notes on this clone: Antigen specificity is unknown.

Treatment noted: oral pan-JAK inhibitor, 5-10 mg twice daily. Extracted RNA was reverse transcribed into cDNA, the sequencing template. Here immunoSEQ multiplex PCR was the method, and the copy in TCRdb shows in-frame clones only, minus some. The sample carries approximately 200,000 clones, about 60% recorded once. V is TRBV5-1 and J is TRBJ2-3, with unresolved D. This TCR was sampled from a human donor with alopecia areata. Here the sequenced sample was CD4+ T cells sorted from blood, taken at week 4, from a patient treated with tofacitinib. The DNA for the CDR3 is TGCGCCAGCACCTCCGACCCACGAGGAGCGCAGTATTTT. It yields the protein CASTSDPRGAQYF.